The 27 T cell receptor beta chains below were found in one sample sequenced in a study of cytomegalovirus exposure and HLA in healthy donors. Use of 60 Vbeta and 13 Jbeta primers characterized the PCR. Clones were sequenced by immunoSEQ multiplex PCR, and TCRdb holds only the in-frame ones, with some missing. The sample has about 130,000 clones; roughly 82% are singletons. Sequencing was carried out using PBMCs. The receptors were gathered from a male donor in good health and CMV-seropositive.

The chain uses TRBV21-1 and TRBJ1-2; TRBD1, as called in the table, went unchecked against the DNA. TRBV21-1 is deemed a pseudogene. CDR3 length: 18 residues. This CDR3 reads CASSSYRDTIMVEYGYTF. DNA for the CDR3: TGTGCCAGCAGCAGTTACCGGGACACCATTATGGTGGAATATGGCTACACCTTC.

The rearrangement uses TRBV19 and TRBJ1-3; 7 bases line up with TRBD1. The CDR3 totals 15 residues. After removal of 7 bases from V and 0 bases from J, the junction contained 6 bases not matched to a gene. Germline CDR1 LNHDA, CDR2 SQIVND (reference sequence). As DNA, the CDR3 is TGTGCCAGTACCACGGACAGGCCCTCTGGAAACACCATATATTTT. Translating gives CASTTDRPSGNTIYF.

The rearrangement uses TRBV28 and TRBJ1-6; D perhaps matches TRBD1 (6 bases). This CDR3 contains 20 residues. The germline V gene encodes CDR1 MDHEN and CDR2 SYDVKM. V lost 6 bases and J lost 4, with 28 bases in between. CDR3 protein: CASSPFQGTTPSGYNSPLHF. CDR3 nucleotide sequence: TGTGCCAGCAGCCCCTTCCAGGGGACAACCCCTTCGGGTTATAATTCACCCCTCCACTTT. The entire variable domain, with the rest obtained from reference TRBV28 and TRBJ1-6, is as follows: DVKVTQSSRYLVKRTGEKVFLECVQDMDHENMFWYRQDPGLGLRLIYFSYDVKMKEKGDIPEGYSVSREKKERFSLILESASTNQTSMYLCASSPFQGTTPSGYNSPLHFGNGTRLTVT.

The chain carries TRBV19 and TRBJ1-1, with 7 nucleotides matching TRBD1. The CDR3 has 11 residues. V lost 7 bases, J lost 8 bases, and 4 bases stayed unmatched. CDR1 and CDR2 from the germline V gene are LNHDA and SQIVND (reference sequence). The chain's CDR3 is CASNRGHEAFF. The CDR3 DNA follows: TGTGCCAGTAATAGGGGGCACGAAGCTTTCTTT.

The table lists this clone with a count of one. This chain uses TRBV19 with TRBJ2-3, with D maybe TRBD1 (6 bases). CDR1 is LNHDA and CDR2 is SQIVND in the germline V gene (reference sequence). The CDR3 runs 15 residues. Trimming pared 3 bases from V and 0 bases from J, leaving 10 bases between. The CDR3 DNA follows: TGTGCCAGTAGTATGACAGGCGCGAGCACAGATACGCAGTATTTT. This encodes CASSMTGASTDTQYF.

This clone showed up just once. This CDR3 reads CASSLGLPTDTQYF. In nucleotides, the CDR3 is TGTGCCAGCAGCTTGGGGCTCCCGACAGATACGCAGTATTTT. This chain joins TRBV11-2 and TRBJ2-3; D perhaps matches TRBD1 (5 bases). CDR1 and CDR2 (germline): SGHAT, FQNNGV. The germline V and J ends were trimmed by 3 bases and 3 bases, with 10 bases remaining between them. The CDR3 is 14 residues long.

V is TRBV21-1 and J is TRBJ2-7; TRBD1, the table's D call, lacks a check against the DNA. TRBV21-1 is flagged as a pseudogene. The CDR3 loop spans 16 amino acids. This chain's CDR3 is CASSKNRQGTSYEQYF. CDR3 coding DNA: TGTGCCAGCAGCAAAAATCGCCAGGGGACCTCCTACGAGCAGTACTTC.

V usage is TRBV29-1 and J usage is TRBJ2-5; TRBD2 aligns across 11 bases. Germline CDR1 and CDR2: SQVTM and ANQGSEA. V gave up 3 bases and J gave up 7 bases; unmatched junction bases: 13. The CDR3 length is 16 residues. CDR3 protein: CSVDVGTSGKWGTQYF. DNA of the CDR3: TGCAGCGTTGACGTTGGGACTAGCGGTAAATGGGGGACCCAGTACTTC.

CDR3 amino acids: CASSQTGGWNSPLHF. The CDR3 DNA sequence: TGTGCCAGCAGCCAGACAGGCGGGTGGAATTCACCCCTCCACTTT. This rearrangement joins TRBV14 to TRBJ1-6; perhaps TRBD1 as D (6 bases). Germline loops: CDR1 SGHDN, CDR2 FVKESK. The CDR3 runs 15 residues. Deletions cut 3 bases from V and 7 bases from J, with 13 bases between.

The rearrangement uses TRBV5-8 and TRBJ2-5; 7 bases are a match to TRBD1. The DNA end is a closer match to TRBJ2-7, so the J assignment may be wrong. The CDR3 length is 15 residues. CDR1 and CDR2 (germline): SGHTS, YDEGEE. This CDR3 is CASSNEQGHSYEQYF. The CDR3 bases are TGTGCCAGCAGCAATGAACAGGGGCACTCCTACGAGCAGTACTTC.

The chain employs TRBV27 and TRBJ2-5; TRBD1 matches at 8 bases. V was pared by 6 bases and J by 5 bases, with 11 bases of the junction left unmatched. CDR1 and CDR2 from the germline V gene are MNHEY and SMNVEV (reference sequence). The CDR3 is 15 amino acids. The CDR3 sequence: CASSTTQGAGETQYF. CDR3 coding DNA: TGTGCCAGCAGCACAACCCAGGGGGCCGGGGAGACCCAGTACTTC.

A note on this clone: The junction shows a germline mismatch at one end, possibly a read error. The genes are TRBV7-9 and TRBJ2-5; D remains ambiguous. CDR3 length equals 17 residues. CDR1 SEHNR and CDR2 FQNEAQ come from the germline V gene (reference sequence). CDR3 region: CSSSLAVGTQAQETQYF. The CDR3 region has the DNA TGTTCCAGCAGCTTAGCAGTTGGTACTCAAGCCCAAGAGACCCAGTACTTC.

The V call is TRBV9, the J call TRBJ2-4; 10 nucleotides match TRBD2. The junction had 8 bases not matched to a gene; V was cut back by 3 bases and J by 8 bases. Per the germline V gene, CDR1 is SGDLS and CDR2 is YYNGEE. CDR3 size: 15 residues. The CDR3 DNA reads TGTGCCAGCAGCGCAGGGACTAGCGCGCTGGACATTCAGTACTTC. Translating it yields CASSAGTSALDIQYF.

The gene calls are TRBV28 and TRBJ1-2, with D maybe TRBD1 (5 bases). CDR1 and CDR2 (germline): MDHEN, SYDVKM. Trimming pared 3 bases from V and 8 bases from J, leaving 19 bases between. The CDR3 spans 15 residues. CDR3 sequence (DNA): TGTGCCAGCAGTTTTACCCCGAAATTGGGGCACGGCTACACCTTC. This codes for CASSFTPKLGHGYTF.

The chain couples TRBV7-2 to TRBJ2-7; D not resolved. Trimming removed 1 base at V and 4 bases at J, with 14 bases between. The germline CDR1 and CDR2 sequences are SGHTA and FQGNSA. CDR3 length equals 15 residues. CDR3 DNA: TGTGCCAGCAGCTTAGAGCTATCATATTTATACGAGCAGTACTTC. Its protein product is CASSLELSYLYEQYF.

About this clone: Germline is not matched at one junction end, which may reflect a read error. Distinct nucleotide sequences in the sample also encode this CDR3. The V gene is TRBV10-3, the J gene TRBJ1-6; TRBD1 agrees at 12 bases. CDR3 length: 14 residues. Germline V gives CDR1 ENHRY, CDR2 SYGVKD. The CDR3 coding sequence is TGTGCCATTAGTGGGACAGGGGGCCGATCACCCCTCCACTTT. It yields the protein CAISGTGGRSPLHF.

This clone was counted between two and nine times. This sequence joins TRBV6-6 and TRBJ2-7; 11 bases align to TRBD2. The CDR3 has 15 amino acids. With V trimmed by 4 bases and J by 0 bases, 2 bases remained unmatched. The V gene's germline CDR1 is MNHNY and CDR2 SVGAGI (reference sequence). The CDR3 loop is CASSLTSGISYEQYF. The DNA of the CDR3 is TGTGCCAGCAGTTTGACTAGCGGGATCTCCTACGAGCAGTACTTC.

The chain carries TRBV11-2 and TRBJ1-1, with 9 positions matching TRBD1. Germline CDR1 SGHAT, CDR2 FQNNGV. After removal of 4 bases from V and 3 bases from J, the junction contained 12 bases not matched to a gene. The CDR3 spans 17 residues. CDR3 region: CASSSYAEGQGHTEAFF. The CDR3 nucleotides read TGTGCCAGCAGCTCCTACGCAGAGGGACAGGGTCACACTGAAGCTTTCTTT.

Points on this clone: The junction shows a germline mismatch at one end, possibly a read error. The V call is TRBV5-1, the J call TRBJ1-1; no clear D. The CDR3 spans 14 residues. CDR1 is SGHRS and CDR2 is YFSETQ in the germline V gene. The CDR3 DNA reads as TGTGCCAGCAGCCGAGCATACCCGAACACTGAAGCTTTCTTT. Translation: CASSRAYPNTEAFF.

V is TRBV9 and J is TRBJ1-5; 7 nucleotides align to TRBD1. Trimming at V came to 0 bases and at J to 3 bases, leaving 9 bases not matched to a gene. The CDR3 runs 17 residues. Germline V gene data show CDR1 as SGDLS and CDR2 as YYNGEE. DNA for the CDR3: TGTGCCAGCAGCGTAGACCCCGGGACAGCCATCAATCAGCCCCAGCATTTT. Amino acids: CASSVDPGTAINQPQHF.

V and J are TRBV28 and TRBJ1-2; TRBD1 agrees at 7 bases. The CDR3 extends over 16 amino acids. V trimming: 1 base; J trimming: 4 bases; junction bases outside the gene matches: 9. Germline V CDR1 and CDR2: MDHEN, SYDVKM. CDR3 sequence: CASSLSSRGQFYGYTF. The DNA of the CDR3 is TGTGCCAGCAGTTTATCCTCGAGGGGACAGTTCTATGGCTACACCTTC.

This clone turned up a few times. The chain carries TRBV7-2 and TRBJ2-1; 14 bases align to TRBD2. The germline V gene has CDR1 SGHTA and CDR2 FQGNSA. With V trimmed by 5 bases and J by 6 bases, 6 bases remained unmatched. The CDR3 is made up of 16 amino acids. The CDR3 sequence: CASSPPGLAGVNEQFF. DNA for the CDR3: TGTGCCAGCAGCCCGCCGGGACTAGCGGGAGTCAATGAGCAGTTCTTC.

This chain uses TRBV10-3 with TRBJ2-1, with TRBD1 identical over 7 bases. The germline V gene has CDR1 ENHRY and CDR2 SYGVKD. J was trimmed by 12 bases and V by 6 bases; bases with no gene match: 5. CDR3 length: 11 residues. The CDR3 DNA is TGTGCCATCAGAGGTAACAGGGGGCAGTTCTTC. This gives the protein CAIRGNRGQFF.

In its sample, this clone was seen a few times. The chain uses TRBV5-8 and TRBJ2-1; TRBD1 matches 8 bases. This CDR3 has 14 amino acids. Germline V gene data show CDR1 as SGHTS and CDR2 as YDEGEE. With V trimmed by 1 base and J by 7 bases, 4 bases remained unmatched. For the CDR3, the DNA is TGTGCCAGCAGCTTGAACCAGGGGGCGAATGAGCAGTTCTTC. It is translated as CASSLNQGANEQFF.

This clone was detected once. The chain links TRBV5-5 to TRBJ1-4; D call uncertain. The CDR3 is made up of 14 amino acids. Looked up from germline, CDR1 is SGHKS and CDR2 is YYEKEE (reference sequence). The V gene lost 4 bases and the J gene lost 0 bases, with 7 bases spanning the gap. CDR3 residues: CASSLFATNEKLFF. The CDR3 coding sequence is TGTGCCAGCAGCCTTTTTGCAACTAATGAAAAACTGTTTTTT.

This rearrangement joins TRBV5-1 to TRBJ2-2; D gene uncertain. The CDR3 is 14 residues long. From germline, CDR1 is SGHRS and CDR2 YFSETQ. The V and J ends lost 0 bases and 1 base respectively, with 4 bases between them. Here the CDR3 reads CASSLDWNTGELFF. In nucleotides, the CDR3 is TGCGCCAGCAGCTTGGACTGGAACACCGGGGAGCTGTTTTTT.

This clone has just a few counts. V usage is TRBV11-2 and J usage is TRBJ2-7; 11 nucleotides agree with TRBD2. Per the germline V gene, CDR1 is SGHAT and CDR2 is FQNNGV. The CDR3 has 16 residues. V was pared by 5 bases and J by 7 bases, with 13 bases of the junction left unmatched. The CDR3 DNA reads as TGTGCCAGCAGCCCACCAGTTAGCGGGAGGGCTCATGAGCAGTACTTC. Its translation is CASSPPVSGRAHEQYF. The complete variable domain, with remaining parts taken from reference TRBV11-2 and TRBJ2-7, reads EAGVAQSPRYKIIEKRQSVAFWCNPISGHATLYWYQQILGQGPKLLIQFQNNGVVDDSQLPKDRFSAERLKGVDSTLKIQPAKLEDSAVYLCASSPPVSGRAHEQYFGPGTRLTVT.